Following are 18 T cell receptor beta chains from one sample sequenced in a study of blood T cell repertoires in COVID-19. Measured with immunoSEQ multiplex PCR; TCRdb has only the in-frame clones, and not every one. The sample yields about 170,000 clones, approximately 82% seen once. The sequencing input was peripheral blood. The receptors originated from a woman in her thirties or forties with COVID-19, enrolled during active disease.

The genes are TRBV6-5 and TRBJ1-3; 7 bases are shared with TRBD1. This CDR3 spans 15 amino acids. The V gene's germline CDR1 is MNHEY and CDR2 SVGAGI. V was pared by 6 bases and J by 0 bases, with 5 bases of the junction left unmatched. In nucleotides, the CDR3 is TGTGCCAGCAGCATACAGGGGTTCTCTGGAAACACCATATATTTT. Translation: CASSIQGFSGNTIYF.

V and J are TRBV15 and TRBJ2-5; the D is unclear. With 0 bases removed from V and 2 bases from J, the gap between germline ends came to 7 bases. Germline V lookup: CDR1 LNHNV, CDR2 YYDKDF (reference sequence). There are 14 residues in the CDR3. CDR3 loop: CATSRDLAQETQYF. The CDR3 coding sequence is TGTGCCACCAGCAGAGATTTGGCACAAGAGACCCAGTACTTC.

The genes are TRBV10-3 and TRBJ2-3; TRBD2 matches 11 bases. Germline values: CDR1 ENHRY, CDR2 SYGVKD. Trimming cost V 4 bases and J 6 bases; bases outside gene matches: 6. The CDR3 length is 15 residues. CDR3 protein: CAISASSGGVDTQYF. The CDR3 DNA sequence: TGTGCCATCAGTGCAAGTAGCGGGGGGGTTGATACGCAGTATTTT.

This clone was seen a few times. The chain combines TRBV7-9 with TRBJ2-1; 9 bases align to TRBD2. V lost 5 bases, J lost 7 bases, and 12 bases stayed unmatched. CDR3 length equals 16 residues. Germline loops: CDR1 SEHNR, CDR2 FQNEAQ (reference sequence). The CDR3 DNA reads TGTGCCAGCAGCCCCCGTGTTAGCGGGAGAGGTAATGAGCAGTTCTTC. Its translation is CASSPRVSGRGNEQFF.

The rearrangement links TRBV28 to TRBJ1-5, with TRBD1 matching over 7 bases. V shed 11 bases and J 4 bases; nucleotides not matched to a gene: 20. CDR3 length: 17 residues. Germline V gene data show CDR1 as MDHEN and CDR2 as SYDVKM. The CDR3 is CAAREGGGMFGNQPQHF. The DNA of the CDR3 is TGTGCCGCCAGAGAAGGGGGCGGAATGTTCGGAAATCAGCCCCAGCATTTT. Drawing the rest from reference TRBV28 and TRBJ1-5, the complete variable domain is DVKVTQSSRYLVKRTGEKVFLECVQDMDHENMFWYRQDPGLGLRLIYFSYDVKMKEKGDIPEGYSVSREKKERFSLILESASTNQTSMYLCAAREGGGMFGNQPQHFGDGTRLSIL.

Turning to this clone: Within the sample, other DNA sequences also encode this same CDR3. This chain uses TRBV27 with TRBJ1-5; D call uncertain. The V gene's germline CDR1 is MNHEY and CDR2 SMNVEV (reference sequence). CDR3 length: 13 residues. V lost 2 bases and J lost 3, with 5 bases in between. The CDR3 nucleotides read TGTGCCAGCAGTTTAGGGCACAATCAGCCCCAGCATTTT. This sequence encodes CASSLGHNQPQHF.

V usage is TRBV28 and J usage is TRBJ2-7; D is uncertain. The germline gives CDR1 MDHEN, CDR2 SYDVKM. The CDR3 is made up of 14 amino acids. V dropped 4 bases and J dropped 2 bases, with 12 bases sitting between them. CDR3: CASSSPGLTYEQYF. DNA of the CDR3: TGTGCCAGCAGTTCCCCCGGGTTAACCTACGAGCAGTACTTC.

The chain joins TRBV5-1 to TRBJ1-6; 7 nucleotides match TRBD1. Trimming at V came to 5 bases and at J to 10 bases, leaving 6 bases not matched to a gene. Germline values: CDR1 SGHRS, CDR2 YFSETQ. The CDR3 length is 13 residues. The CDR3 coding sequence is TGCGCCAGCAGTTATGGGACAGCATCACCCCTCCACTTT. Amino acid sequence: CASSYGTASPLHF.

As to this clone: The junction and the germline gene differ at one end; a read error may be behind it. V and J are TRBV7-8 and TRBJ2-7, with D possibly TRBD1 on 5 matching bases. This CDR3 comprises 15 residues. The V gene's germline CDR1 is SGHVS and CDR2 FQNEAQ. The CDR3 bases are TGTGCCAGCACCTTAGGTGGGAAGGGGCCCTACGAGCAGTACTTC. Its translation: CASTLGGKGPYEQYF.

CDR3 region: CASSPAGWGRLGEKLFF. In DNA, the CDR3 is TGTGCCAGCAGCCCGGCCGGGTGGGGCCGGTTGGGGGAAAAACTGTTTTTT. The chain couples TRBV7-2 to TRBJ1-4; weak D call: TRBD1 (5 bases). Trimming stripped 5 bases from V and 8 bases from J, with 24 bases between. CDR3 size: 17 residues. Looked up from germline, CDR1 is SGHTA and CDR2 is FQGNSA.

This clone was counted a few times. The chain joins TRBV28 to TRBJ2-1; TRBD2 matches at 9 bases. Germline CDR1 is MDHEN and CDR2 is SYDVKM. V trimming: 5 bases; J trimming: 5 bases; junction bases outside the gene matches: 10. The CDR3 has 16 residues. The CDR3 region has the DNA TGTGCCAGCAGTCCGGGTAGCGGGAGTGTGGACAATGAGCAGTTCTTC. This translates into CASSPGSGSVDNEQFF.

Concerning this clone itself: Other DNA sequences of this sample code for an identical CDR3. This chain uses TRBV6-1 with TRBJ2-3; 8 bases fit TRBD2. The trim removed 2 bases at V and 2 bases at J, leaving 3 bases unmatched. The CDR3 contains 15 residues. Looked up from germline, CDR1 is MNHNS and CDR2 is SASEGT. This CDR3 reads CASSELAGVTDTQYF. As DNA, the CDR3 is TGTGCCAGCAGTGAACTAGCGGGTGTCACAGATACGCAGTATTTT.

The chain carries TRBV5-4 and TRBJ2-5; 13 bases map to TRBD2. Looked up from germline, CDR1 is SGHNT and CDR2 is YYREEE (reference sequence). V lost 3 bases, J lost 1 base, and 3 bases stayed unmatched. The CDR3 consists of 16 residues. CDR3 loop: CASSSGTSGTQETQYF. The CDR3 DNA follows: TGTGCCAGCAGCTCCGGGACTAGCGGGACCCAAGAGACCCAGTACTTC.

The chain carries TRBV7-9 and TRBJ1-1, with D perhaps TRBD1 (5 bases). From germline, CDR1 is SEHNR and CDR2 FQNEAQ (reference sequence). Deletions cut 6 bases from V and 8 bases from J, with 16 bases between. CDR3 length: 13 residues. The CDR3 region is CASRGPSSLEAFF. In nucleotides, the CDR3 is TGTGCCAGCAGGGGGCCATCGAGCCTGGAAGCTTTCTTT.

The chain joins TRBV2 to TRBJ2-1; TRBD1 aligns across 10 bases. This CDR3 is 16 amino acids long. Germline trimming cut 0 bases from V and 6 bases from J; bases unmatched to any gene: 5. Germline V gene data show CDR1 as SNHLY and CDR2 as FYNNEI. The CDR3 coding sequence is TGTGCCAGCAGTGAAGCCCCGGGACAGGGGTTCAATGAGCAGTTCTTC. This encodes CASSEAPGQGFNEQFF.

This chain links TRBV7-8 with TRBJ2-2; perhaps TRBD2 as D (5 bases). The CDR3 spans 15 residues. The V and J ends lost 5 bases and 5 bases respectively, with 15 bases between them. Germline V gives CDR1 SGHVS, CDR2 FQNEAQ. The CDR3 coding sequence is TGTGCCAGCAGCACCTTAGTGGGAGAAACCGGGGAGCTGTTTTTT. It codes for CASSTLVGETGELFF.

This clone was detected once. The CDR3 reads CASSLTISSGAYEQYF. The CDR3 coding sequence is TGTGCCAGCAGCTTAACGATTTCTAGCGGGGCCTACGAGCAGTACTTC. The rearrangement links TRBV13 to TRBJ2-7, with TRBD2 matching over 9 bases. Germline lookup yields CDR1 PRHDT and CDR2 FYEKMQ (reference sequence). Trimming took 2 bases from V and 2 from J; bases not matched to a gene: 7. The CDR3 has 16 amino acids.

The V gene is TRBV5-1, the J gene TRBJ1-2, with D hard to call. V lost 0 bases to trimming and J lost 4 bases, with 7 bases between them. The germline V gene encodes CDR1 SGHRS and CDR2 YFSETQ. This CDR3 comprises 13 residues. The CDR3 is CASSLAAGYGYTF. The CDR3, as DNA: TGCGCCAGCAGCTTGGCCGCGGGCTATGGCTACACCTTC.